This T cell receptor beta chain originates from a study of T cells in Graves' hyperthyroidism and ophthalmopathy. Study conclusions and caveats: Among clonotypes expanded in thyroid above 0.001, most were also found in blood.

RNA transcripts gave rise to amplified TCR beta CDR3 regions. The primer set for the first-round RT-PCR of the TCR CDR3 was HTBI. Using its own MiXCR run on the multiplex PCR reads, TCRdb lists one record per CDR3 protein. The table includes approximately 480,000 distinct CDR3 sequences, less than 25% detected once. With regard to this clonotype: Its matching antigen is unknown.

Per the germline V gene, CDR1 is GTSNPN and CDR2 is SVGIG (reference sequence). The CDR3 loop spans 13 amino acids. V dropped 1 base and J dropped 6 bases, with 10 bases sitting between them. This receptor was obtained from a man between 18 and 29 years old with Graves' hyperthyroidism. The chain recombines TRBV30 with TRBJ1-5; no firm D call. Sequencing used blood. CDR3 region: CAWSGFGGQPQHF. The CDR3 nucleotides read TGTGCCTGGAGTGGATTTGGCGGTCAGCCCCAGCATTTT.